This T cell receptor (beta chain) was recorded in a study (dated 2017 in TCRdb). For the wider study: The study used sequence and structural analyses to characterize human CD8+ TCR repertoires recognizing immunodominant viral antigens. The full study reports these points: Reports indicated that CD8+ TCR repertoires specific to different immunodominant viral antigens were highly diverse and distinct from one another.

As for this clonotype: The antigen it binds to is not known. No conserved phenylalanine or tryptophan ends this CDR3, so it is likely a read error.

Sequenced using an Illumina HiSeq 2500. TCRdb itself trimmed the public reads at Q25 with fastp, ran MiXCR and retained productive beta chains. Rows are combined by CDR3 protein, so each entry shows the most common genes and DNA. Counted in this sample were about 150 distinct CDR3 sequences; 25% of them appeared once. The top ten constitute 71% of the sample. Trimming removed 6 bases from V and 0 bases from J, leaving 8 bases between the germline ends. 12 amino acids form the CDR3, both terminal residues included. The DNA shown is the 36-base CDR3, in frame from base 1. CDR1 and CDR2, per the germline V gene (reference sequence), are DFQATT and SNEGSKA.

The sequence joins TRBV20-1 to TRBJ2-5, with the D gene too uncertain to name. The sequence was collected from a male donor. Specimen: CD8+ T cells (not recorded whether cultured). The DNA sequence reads TGCAGTGCCGGACGGTACCAAGAGACCCAGTACGGC. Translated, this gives CSAGRYQETQYG.